The 29 T cell receptor beta chains listed next were all sequenced from one sample in a study of OX40 agonist ivuxolimab in advanced cancers. Here immunoSEQ multiplex PCR was the method, and the copy in TCRdb shows in-frame clones only, minus some. Of fewer than 25,000 clones listed, around nine tenths are singletons. This sample comprised CD4+ or CD8+ T cells sorted from blood, obtained in a trial of the OX40 agonist ivuxolimab. The receptor source for this set is an adult with an advanced solid tumor such as melanoma, head and neck, liver or kidney cancer.

This rearrangement joins TRBV5-6 to TRBJ2-3; 10 nucleotides agree with TRBD1. V lost 1 base and J lost 2; bases outside the gene matches: 1. Germline V lookup: CDR1 SGHDT, CDR2 YYEEEE. The CDR3 loop spans 15 amino acids. The CDR3 DNA reads TGTGCCAGCAGCTTGAGACAGGGGGCCACAGATACGCAGTATTTT. Translation gives CASSLRQGATDTQYF.

The chain carries TRBV4-1 and TRBJ1-4, with TRBD1 as a possible D gene (5 bases). The CDR3 runs to 18 residues. CDR1 and CDR2 (germline): MGHRA, YSYEKL. V lost 0 bases to trimming and J lost 1 base, with 15 bases between them. CDR3 protein: CASSQDRGAGGTNEKLFF. CDR3 DNA: TGCGCCAGCAGCCAAGATAGGGGCGCCGGTGGAACTAATGAAAAACTGTTTTTT.

This clone has just a few counts. The chain is built from TRBV19 and TRBJ1-1; D is unresolved. The CDR3 totals 12 residues. CDR1 is LNHDA and CDR2 is SQIVND in the germline V gene (reference sequence). Trimming took off 8 bases at V and 4 bases at J, with 11 bases between the two ends. CDR3 in amino acids: CASASGGTEAFF. In DNA form, the CDR3 reads TGTGCCAGTGCCTCAGGAGGCACTGAAGCTTTCTTT.

The CDR3 coding sequence is TGTGCCACCAGCACGACAGGGTCAGCGGGGGATGGCTACACCTTC. Translating gives CATSTTGSAGDGYTF. This rearrangement joins TRBV15 to TRBJ1-2, with 7 bases that match TRBD1. The germline V gene encodes CDR1 LNHNV and CDR2 YYDKDF (reference sequence). The CDR3 runs 15 residues. Germline trimming cut 4 bases from V and 6 bases from J; bases unmatched to any gene: 11.

The chain recombines TRBV4-2 with TRBJ2-3; D is possibly TRBD2 (6 bases). V lost 4 bases and J lost 0, with 11 bases in between. Germline loops: CDR1 LGHNA, CDR2 YNFKEQ. The CDR3 extends over 15 amino acids. CDR3 in amino acids: CASSLERASTDTQYF. CDR3 sequence (DNA): TGTGCCAGCAGCCTGGAGCGGGCTAGCACAGATACGCAGTATTTT.

The chain carries TRBV4-1 and TRBJ2-7; 11 bases map to TRBD2. CDR3 length: 16 residues. With V trimmed by 3 bases and J by 4 bases, 8 bases remained unmatched. In germline, CDR1 is MGHRA, CDR2 YSYEKL. The CDR3 sequence is CASSHSSGRMAYEQYF. The CDR3 DNA follows: TGCGCCAGCAGCCATTCTAGCGGGAGGATGGCGTACGAGCAGTACTTC.

This clone is medium-sized (0.01 to 0.1%) in the sample. One end of the junction fails to match germline, which may point to a read error. V and J are TRBV30 and TRBJ1-2, with D possibly being TRBD1 (6 bases). Germline-derived CDR1 and CDR2 are GTSNPN and SVGIG (reference sequence). The CDR3 length is 13 residues. The CDR3 sequence is CAWGVGGAYGYTF. In DNA form, the CDR3 reads TGTGCCTGGGGTGTTGGGGGCGCCTATGGCTACACCTTC.

V and J are TRBV19 and TRBJ2-2; 8 bases map to TRBD2. The CDR3 has 14 residues. V gave up 9 bases and J gave up 6 bases; unmatched junction bases: 9. The V gene's germline CDR1 is LNHDA and CDR2 SQIVND (reference sequence). The chain's CDR3 is CASKAGVWAGELFF. The CDR3 nucleotides are TGTGCCAGCAAAGCGGGAGTCTGGGCCGGGGAGCTGTTTTTT.

The rearrangement links TRBV27 to TRBJ2-1; 11 nucleotides match TRBD2. There are 16 residues in the CDR3. Germline CDR1 is MNHEY and CDR2 is SMNVEV (reference sequence). V lost 5 bases to trimming and J lost 10 bases; unmatched junction nucleotides: 13. CDR3 loop: CASSRLAGPSTSEQFF. The DNA for the CDR3 is TGTGCCAGCAGTCGACTAGCGGGACCCTCCACCAGCGAGCAGTTCTTC.

The V and J genes are TRBV28 and TRBJ2-6; the match to TRBD2 covers 8 bases. V gave up 6 bases and J gave up 4 bases; unmatched junction bases: 20. The CDR3 loop spans 20 amino acids. In germline, CDR1 is MDHEN, CDR2 SYDVKM. CDR3 in DNA: TGTGCCAGCAGCCCCCAAGTCCGGCTAGCGGGTTCTATAGGGGCCAACGTCCTGACTTTC. This codes for CASSPQVRLAGSIGANVLTF.

The chain carries TRBV4-1 and TRBJ2-1; TRBD2 is a possible D gene (5 bases). This CDR3 is built from 14 residues. Trimming pared 4 bases from V and 4 bases from J, leaving 11 bases between. CDR1 and CDR2 from the germline V gene are MGHRA and YSYEKL. The CDR3 sequence is CASSRHTSYNEQFF. In DNA, the CDR3 is TGCGCCAGCAGCCGCCACACTAGTTACAATGAGCAGTTCTTC.

The chain recombines TRBV5-5 with TRBJ2-1; 11 nucleotides align to TRBD2. Germline CDR1 and CDR2: SGHKS and YYEKEE (reference sequence). V lost 4 bases and J lost 3; bases outside the gene matches: 6. The CDR3 length is 16 residues. This CDR3 is CASSPWGTSGYNEQFF. For the CDR3, the DNA is TGTGCCAGCAGCCCCTGGGGGACTAGCGGCTACAATGAGCAGTTCTTC.

This clone was observed a single time. The chain is built from TRBV29-1 and TRBJ2-5; no clear D. The germline V gene encodes CDR1 SQVTM and CDR2 ANQGSEA. Trimming removed 5 bases from V and 1 base from J, with 5 bases in between. The CDR3 is made up of 11 amino acids. CDR3 nucleotides: TGCAGCGTTATATTCCAAGAGACCCAGTACTTC. As protein: CSVIFQETQYF.

J is TRBJ1-5 and V is TRBV27; D is uncertain. The CDR3 contains 12 residues. The V end lost 3 bases, the J end lost 5 bases, and 5 bases lay between the germline ends. The germline V gene has CDR1 MNHEY and CDR2 SMNVEV (reference sequence). CDR3 protein: CASSFQDQPQHF. For the CDR3, the DNA is TGTGCCAGCAGTTTTCAGGATCAGCCCCAGCATTTT.

This chain links TRBV7-8 with TRBJ2-5, with D perhaps assigned TRBD1 or TRBD2 (5 bases each). This CDR3 is built from 15 residues. Germline values: CDR1 SGHVS, CDR2 FQNEAQ. Trimming left V 1 base short and J 2 bases short, with 11 bases between. The CDR3 coding sequence is TGTGCCAGCAGCTTAGAAGGGACGGAACAAGAGACCCAGTACTTC. It codes for CASSLEGTEQETQYF.

The J gene is TRBJ2-7, the V gene TRBV9; D remains unclear. This CDR3 is 12 amino acids long. The V gene lost 0 bases and the J gene lost 5 bases, with 6 bases spanning the gap. Germline V CDR1 and CDR2: SGDLS, YYNGEE. The CDR3 DNA is TGTGCCAGCAGCGTAGAATCAGACGAGCAGTACTTC. Protein product: CASSVESDEQYF.

This CDR3 reads CASSISGNTEAFF. The CDR3 coding sequence is TGTGCCAGTAGTATTTCAGGGAACACTGAAGCTTTCTTT. The chain is built from TRBV19 and TRBJ1-1; D call uncertain. Germline CDR1 reads LNHDA; CDR2 reads SQIVND (reference sequence). The CDR3 is 13 amino acids. Trimming removed 3 bases at V and 1 base at J, with 6 bases between. Using reference TRBV19 and TRBJ1-1 for the parts outside the CDR3, the full variable domain is DGGITQSPKYLFRKEGQNVTLSCEQNLNHDAMYWYRQDPGQGLRLIYYSQIVNDFQKGDIAEGYSVSREKKESFPLTVTSAQKNPTAFYLCASSISGNTEAFFGQGTRLTVV.

This chain uses TRBV5-1 with TRBJ2-5; D ambiguous. Trimming took 0 bases from V and 0 from J, leaving 6 bases between them. The CDR3 is 14 amino acids. The germline V gene encodes CDR1 SGHRS and CDR2 YFSETQ. CDR3 sequence: CASSLVGNQETQYF. The CDR3 DNA reads TGCGCCAGCAGCTTGGTTGGAAACCAAGAGACCCAGTACTTC.

This clone was detected only a few times. The chain recombines TRBV6-5 with TRBJ2-7, with 8 bases that match TRBD2. This CDR3 spans 15 amino acids. Germline V gene sequence: CDR1 MNHEY, CDR2 SVGAGI. Trimming cost V 6 bases and J 3 bases; bases outside gene matches: 10. In nucleotides, the CDR3 is TGTGCCAGCAGCAAACCCAGCGGGAGTCTCTACGAGCAGTACTTC. It codes for CASSKPSGSLYEQYF.

The rearrangement joins TRBV7-3 to TRBJ2-5; D may be TRBD1 or TRBD2 (5 bases each). Per the germline V gene, CDR1 is SGHTA and CDR2 is FQGTGA. V lost 3 bases and J lost 5, with 13 bases in between. The CDR3 length is 14 residues. The CDR3 protein is CASSFGGRGETQYF. The CDR3 nucleotides are TGTGCCAGCAGCTTTGGGGGACGGGGCGAGACCCAGTACTTC. The full variable domain, with the rest looked up from reference TRBV7-3 and TRBJ2-5, is GAGVSQTPSNKVTEKGKYVELRCDPISGHTALYWYRQSLGQGPEFLIYFQGTGAADDSGLPNDRFFAVRPEGSVSTLKIQRTERGDSAVYLCASSFGGRGETQYFGPGTRLLVL.

This chain joins TRBV7-9 and TRBJ2-2; 11 nucleotides agree with TRBD1. The germline CDR1 and CDR2 sequences are SEHNR and FQNEAQ (reference sequence). V lost 5 bases, J lost 6 bases, and 5 bases stayed unmatched. This CDR3 contains 15 residues. CDR3 loop: CASSQDRGLAGELFF. CDR3 nucleotides: TGTGCCAGCAGCCAGGACAGGGGGCTCGCCGGGGAGCTGTTTTTT. The full variable domain, rest sourced from reference TRBV7-9 and TRBJ2-2, is DTGVSQNPRHKITKRGQNVTFRCDPISEHNRLYWYRQTLGQGPEFLTYFQNEAQLEKSRLLSDRFSAERPKGSFSTLEIQRTEQGDSAMYLCASSQDRGLAGELFFGEGSRLTVL.

V usage is TRBV9 and J usage is TRBJ2-1, with D unresolved. Germline assignment: CDR1 SGDLS and CDR2 YYNGEE. The CDR3 covers 14 residues. Trimming left V 0 bases short and J 3 bases short, with 7 bases between. The CDR3 loop is CASSVDANYNEQFF. As DNA, the CDR3 is TGTGCCAGCAGCGTAGACGCCAACTACAATGAGCAGTTCTTC.

The V and J genes are TRBV6-4 and TRBJ2-7; tentatively, D is TRBD1 (5 bases). Germline V gene lookup returns CDR1 MRHNA and CDR2 SNTAGT. This CDR3 has 15 residues. V dropped 6 bases and J dropped 0 bases, with 15 bases sitting between them. The CDR3 nucleotides read TGTGCCAGCAGCGATAGACAGCTGAACTCCTACGAGCAGTACTTC. Its protein is CASSDRQLNSYEQYF.

The chain uses TRBV14 and TRBJ2-1; no clear D gene. CDR1 and CDR2 (germline): SGHDN, FVKESK. The V and J ends lost 0 bases and 3 bases respectively, with 6 bases between them. The CDR3 runs 14 residues. The CDR3 region is CASSQDRLYNEQFF. CDR3 DNA: TGTGCCAGCAGCCAAGATCGCCTCTACAATGAGCAGTTCTTC.

This chain links TRBV2 with TRBJ1-3; 9 bases are a match to TRBD1. This CDR3 comprises 13 residues. Germline lookup yields CDR1 SNHLY and CDR2 FYNNEI. V gave up 7 bases and J gave up 7 bases; unmatched junction bases: 5. The CDR3 loop reads CASIGQGRNTIYF. The DNA for the CDR3 is TGTGCCAGCATTGGACAGGGGAGGAACACCATATATTTT. The complete variable domain, with remaining parts taken from reference TRBV2 and TRBJ1-3, reads EPEVTQTPSHQVTQMGQEVILRCVPISNHLYFYWYRQILGQKVEFLVSFYNNEISEKSEIFDDQFSVERPDGSNFTLKIRSTKLEDSAMYFCASIGQGRNTIYFGEGSWLTVV.

A note on this clone: The junction shows a germline mismatch at one end, possibly a read error. The chain is built from TRBV5-1 and TRBJ2-2; maybe TRBD2 (6 bases). Germline assignment: CDR1 SGHRS and CDR2 YFSETQ. The CDR3 length is 14 residues. The CDR3 loop reads CASSLRGGAGELFF. The DNA for the CDR3 is TGTGCCAGCAGCTTAAGAGGAGGGGCCGGGGAGCTGTTTTTT. The entire variable domain, with the rest obtained from reference TRBV5-1 and TRBJ2-2, is as follows: KAGVTQTPRYLIKTRGQQVTLSCSPISGHRSVSWYQQTPGQGLQFLFEYFSETQRNKGNFPGRFSGRQFSNSRSEMNVSTLELGDSALYLCASSLRGGAGELFFGEGSRLTVL.

The V and J genes are TRBV6-5 and TRBJ1-1, with D unclear. Germline-derived CDR1 and CDR2 are MNHEY and SVGAGI. Trimming removed 4 bases at V and 2 bases at J, with 17 bases between. The CDR3 consists of 16 residues. DNA for the CDR3: TGTGCCAGCAGTTTTTCCGCGGATACAACAAACACTGAAGCTTTCTTT. Its protein product is CASSFSADTTNTEAFF.

V gene TRBV27 combines with J gene TRBJ1-2, with TRBD1 identical over 9 bases. Germline lookup yields CDR1 MNHEY and CDR2 SMNVEV (reference sequence). The CDR3 length is 14 residues. Trimming removed 4 bases from V and 6 bases from J; junction bases left unmatched: 6. CDR3 sequence: CASSSGQGLDGYTF. CDR3 coding DNA: TGTGCCAGCAGTTCGGGACAGGGACTCGATGGCTACACCTTC.

The chain employs TRBV28 and TRBJ2-7, with D possibly TRBD1 on 6 matching bases. Germline CDR1 MDHEN, CDR2 SYDVKM. V lost 6 bases to trimming and J lost 5 bases, with 17 bases between them. CDR3 length equals 14 residues. CDR3 DNA: TGTGCCAGCAGCCTCGTGGGGGCGGAGGACGAGCAGTACTTC. Amino acids: CASSLVGAEDEQYF.